The 2 T cell receptor beta chains below come from one sample, sequenced in a study of T cell repertoires in cytomegalovirus infection (dated by TCRdb to between 2018 and 2021). Their target antigens are unknown. Taken with the paper, the label for treatment or condition translates to: in vitro stimulation with specific CMV peptide epitopes to enrich CMV-specific T cells. Sequencing instrument: Illumina HiSeq 1500. TCRdb reanalyzed the raw reads on its own, using fastp at Q25 for trimming and MiXCR for clone calling, and kept in-frame beta chains. Each entry is one CDR3 protein sequence, shown with its most common DNA and genes. This sample comprises around 800,000 distinct CDR3 sequences, about 31% of them detected only once. The ten largest clones take up roughly 12% of the sample. The sample here was cultured CD8+ T cells from PBMCs, taken from culture after CMV antigen stimulation. All receptors come from a human donor in good health (CMV status not recorded). Some clones in this sample may be carry-over from other donors' samples.

This clonotype was counted many times. The chain links TRBV7-9 to TRBJ1-5; 9 nucleotides agree with TRBD1. With V trimmed by 5 bases and J by 4 bases, 6 bases remained unmatched. This CDR3 has 15 amino acids. Germline-derived CDR1 and CDR2 are SEHNR and FQNEAQ (reference sequence). The CDR3 loop is CASSPTDRGNQPQHF. In DNA, the CDR3 is TGTGCCAGCAGCCCTACGGACAGGGGAAATCAGCCCCAGCATTTT.

The chain carries TRBV4-1 and TRBJ1-1; TRBD1 might be the D (5 bases). V gave up 3 bases and J gave up 7 bases, with 21 bases separating them. Germline lookup yields CDR1 MGHRA and CDR2 YSYEKL. The length of the CDR3 is 16 residues. This CDR3 reads CASSQGFPLGADEAFF. CDR3 DNA sequence: TGCGCCAGCAGCCAGGGGTTCCCACTAGGGGCGGATGAAGCTTTCTTT.